The entry below gives a single T cell receptor (beta chain) sequence along with its context. Its antigen remains unidentified. This sample is drawn from a study of T-cell memory formation after mild COVID-19. Overall study: For the most part, TCR clusters were specific to one donor. The study's findings and limits: CD4/CD8 balance held among clones contracting day 15 to 85, and later expanders leaned CD4+. Most CD4+ clones that shrank were in CM and EM, while CD8+ ones turned up in EMRA.

This CDR3 contains 13 residues. Looked up from germline, CDR1 is SQVTM and CDR2 is ANQGSEA. In TCRdb, the 5' RACE reads were re-called with MiXCR into one record per CDR3 protein. The top ten hold roughly 7.8% of the sample, which has over 500,000 distinct CDR3 sequences, around 15% seen once. Sequences were obtained from PBMCs or a T cell subset sorted from them (not recorded which). The chain joins TRBV29-1 to TRBJ2-1, with 9 bases lining up with TRBD2. The sequence was obtained from an adult woman who had mild COVID-19 (a few samples of this study predate the infection). Cell type and time point are not known. As DNA, the CDR3 is TGCAGTGAGACTAGCGGCATGTACAATGAGCAGTTCTTC. This encodes CSETSGMYNEQFF.